The rows below give T cell receptor beta chains drawn from one sample of a study of vaccination and CD4 T cells after COVID-19. No antigens are known for them. Using its own MiXCR run on the PCR reads, TCRdb lists one record per CDR3 protein. The data hold roughly 15,000 distinct CDR3 sequences, with around 52% observed a single time. The starting material was CD4+ T cells from blood, cultured in vitro, obtained about 7 months after SARS-CoV-2 vaccination. The receptors here all came from a human donor who had recovered from COVID-19. Both conserved end residues are part of each CDR3. D genes are given only for firm matches. For some rows the clone size is stated as once, few or many, or as a class when expanded; others skip it.

d_call	clone_size	j_call	v_call	cdr3_aa	cdr3_nt
TRBD2	once	TRBJ2-3	TRBV5-4	CASSPGGAGTDTQYF	TGTGCCAGCAGTCCCGGGGGGGCCGGCACAGATACGCAGTATTTT
TRBD1	.	TRBJ1-5	TRBV12-3/TRBV12-4	CASSRTGNNQPQHF	TGTGCCAGCAGTAGGACAGGAAACAATCAGCCCCAGCATTTT
.	large	TRBJ1-2	TRBV7-9	CASSPRIGNYGYTF	TGTGCCAGCAGTCCGCGGATTGGGAACTATGGCTACACCTTC
.	few	TRBJ1-1	TRBV5-4	CASSWGGRDNTEAFF	TGTGCCAGCAGCTGGGGTGGACGGGATAACACTGAAGCTTTCTTT
.	.	TRBJ1-5	TRBV4-2	CASSPQGSNQPQHF	TGTGCCAGCAGCCCACAGGGCTCCAATCAGCCCCAGCATTTT
.	few	TRBJ2-1	TRBV6-1	CAHARSLNNEQFF	TGTGCCCACGCGAGGAGTCTAAACAATGAGCAGTTCTTC
TRBD1	once	TRBJ1-5	TRBV5-6	CASSSWDRSNQPQHF	TGTGCCAGCAGCTCGTGGGACAGGAGCAATCAGCCCCAGCATTTT
TRBD2	.	TRBJ2-3	TRBV24-1	CATRAGGLDTQYF	TGTGCCACCAGGGCGGGAGGCTTAGATACGCAGTATTTT
TRBD1	.	TRBJ1-1	TRBV20-1	CSASHTPQGAAFF	TGCAGTGCCTCCCACACACCGCAGGGGGCAGCTTTCTTT
TRBD2	few	TRBJ2-5	TRBV15	CATSLPSGLAGSGETQYF	TGTGCCACCAGCCTCCCAAGTGGGCTAGCGGGGTCGGGGGAGACCCAGTACTTC
TRBD2	.	TRBJ2-3	TRBV6-1	CASTLAAGTDTQYF	TGTGCCAGCACCCTAGCGGCCGGCACAGATACGCAGTATTTT
TRBD1	few	TRBJ2-5	TRBV20-1	CSALTGETQYF	TGCAGTGCTCTGACAGGGGAGACCCAGTACTTC
.	.	TRBJ1-2	TRBV20-1	CSARDTRSGLSFRDGYTF	TGCAGTGCTAGAGATACTCGTTCAGGGTTGTCGTTCCGGGATGGCTACACCTTC
.	.	TRBJ2-7	TRBV7-2	CASSLAGGAYEQYF	TGTGCCAGCAGCTTAGCAGGGGGGGCGTACGAGCAGTACTTC
.	.	TRBJ1-2	TRBV24-1	CATSDRGYGYTF	TGTGCCACCAGTGACAGGGGCTATGGCTACACCTTC
.	.	TRBJ1-2	TRBV6-1	CASSPSPEGYGYTF	TGTGCCAGCAGCCCGTCTCCGGAGGGCTATGGCTACACCTTC
.	.	TRBJ1-2	TRBV18	CASSPGQNYGYTF	TGTGCCAGCTCACCAGGGCAAAACTATGGCTACACCTTC
.	.	TRBJ2-3	TRBV5-1	CASSLDGGSTDTQYF	TGCGCCAGCAGCTTAGATGGGGGGTCCACAGATACGCAGTATTTT
TRBD2	.	TRBJ2-5	TRBV11-2	CASSPGLAGSQTQYF	TGTGCCAGCAGCCCCGGGCTAGCGGGGTCCCAGACCCAGTACTTC
TRBD2	few	TRBJ2-5	TRBV7-2	CASSLSSGSFGETQYF	TGTGCCAGCAGCTTATCCAGCGGGAGCTTCGGGGAGACCCAGTACTTC
.	.	TRBJ1-1	TRBV6-5	CASSYAVRTEAFF	TGTGCCAGCAGTTACGCTGTACGCACTGAAGCTTTCTTT
.	few	TRBJ1-1	TRBV2	CASSDLRGTEAFF	TGTGCCAGCAGTGATTTGAGGGGCACTGAAGCTTTCTTT
TRBD2	few	TRBJ2-7	TRBV20-1	CSASPTPPASGSGEQYF	TGCAGTGCTAGCCCGACTCCCCCGGCTAGCGGGAGTGGCGAGCAGTACTTC
TRBD1	.	TRBJ2-4	TRBV27	CASSTTPDRGNIQYF	TGTGCCAGCAGTACCACCCCAGACAGGGGGAACATTCAGTACTTC
TRBD1	few	TRBJ1-2	TRBV19	CASSSRTPGQGGYTF	TGTGCCAGTAGTAGCCGTACACCGGGACAGGGTGGCTACACCTTC
TRBD1	.	TRBJ1-1	TRBV7-2	CASSFGTANTEAFF	TGTGCCAGCAGCTTCGGGACAGCGAACACTGAAGCTTTCTTT
.	medium-sized	TRBJ2-7	TRBV2	CASSRSGTLSYEQYF	TGTGCCAGCAGTCGGTCCGGGACTCTGTCCTACGAGCAGTACTTC
.	few	TRBJ2-5	TRBV6-2/TRBV6-3	CASSYIFAGEETQYF	TGTGCCAGCAGTTACATATTTGCAGGGGAAGAGACCCAGTACTTC
TRBD2	.	TRBJ2-7	TRBV6-2/TRBV6-3	CASSSWTSGAGISYEQYF	TGTGCCAGCAGTTCATGGACTAGCGGGGCGGGGATCTCCTACGAGCAGTACTTC
.	once	TRBJ2-7	TRBV25-1	CASSVPGVLGEQYF	TGTGCCAGCAGTGTCCCAGGGGTCTTAGGCGAGCAGTACTTC
.	.	TRBJ1-1	TRBV19	CASSISVGTEAFF	TGTGCCAGTAGTATCAGTGTAGGGACTGAAGCTTTCTTT
.	.	TRBJ2-5	TRBV6-1	CASSERGRGETQYF	TGTGCCAGCAGTGAAAGGGGCCGAGGAGAGACCCAGTACTTC
TRBD1	.	TRBJ2-5	TRBV11-2	CASSGQGQTIGTQYF	TGTGCCAGCAGCGGACAGGGACAGACAATCGGGACCCAGTACTTC
.	few	TRBJ2-3	TRBV2	CASSGAYTDTQYF	TGTGCCAGCAGTGGGGCCTACACAGATACGCAGTATTTT
TRBD1	.	TRBJ1-6	TRBV2	CASSARQGVSSPLHF	TGTGCCAGCAGTGCACGACAGGGAGTGAGTTCACCCCTCCACTTT
.	few	TRBJ1-2	TRBV20-1	CSAISRDTDYGYTF	TGCAGTGCTATAAGCCGGGACACGGACTATGGCTACACCTTC
.	.	TRBJ2-7	TRBV4-3	CASSQDPLLEQYF	TGCGCCAGCAGCCAAGATCCCCTTCTGGAGCAGTACTTC
.	.	TRBJ1-2	TRBV19	CASSIQGRMYGYTF	TGTGCCAGTAGTATACAAGGGAGAATGTATGGCTACACCTTC
.	.	TRBJ2-5	TRBV7-3	CASSIRPQETQYF	TGTGCCAGCAGCATCCGACCTCAAGAGACCCAGTACTTC
.	medium-sized	TRBJ2-7	TRBV11-3	CASSLRGGSYEQYF	TGTGCCAGCAGCTTAAGGGGGGGATCCTACGAGCAGTACTTC
.	.	TRBJ2-3	TRBV20-1	CSAREGGTPQYF	TGCAGTGCTAGAGAGGGCGGGACTCCGCAGTATTTT
TRBD1	few	TRBJ1-6	TRBV20-1	CSARDERDRGSPLHF	TGCAGTGCTAGGGACGAACGGGACAGGGGTTCACCCCTCCACTTT
TRBD1	.	TRBJ2-1	TRBV9	CASSKTGGHIYNEQFF	TGTGCCAGCAGCAAGACAGGGGGCCATATCTACAATGAGCAGTTCTTC
.	.	TRBJ2-1	TRBV6-6	CASSYSTVSGLYNEQFF	TGTGCCAGCAGTTACTCGACGGTGTCGGGACTCTACAATGAGCAGTTCTTC
.	.	TRBJ2-3	TRBV18	CASSQESGATTDTQYF	TGTGCCAGCTCACAGGAATCGGGGGCGACGACAGATACGCAGTATTTT
.	few	TRBJ2-3	TRBV21-1	CASSEIRPNTDTQYF	TGTGCCAGCAGCGAAATCAGACCGAACACAGATACGCAGTATTTT
TRBD2	few	TRBJ2-7	TRBV7-2	CASSLVGTSGSYEQYF	TGTGCCAGCAGCTTAGTGGGGACTAGCGGATCCTACGAGCAGTACTTC